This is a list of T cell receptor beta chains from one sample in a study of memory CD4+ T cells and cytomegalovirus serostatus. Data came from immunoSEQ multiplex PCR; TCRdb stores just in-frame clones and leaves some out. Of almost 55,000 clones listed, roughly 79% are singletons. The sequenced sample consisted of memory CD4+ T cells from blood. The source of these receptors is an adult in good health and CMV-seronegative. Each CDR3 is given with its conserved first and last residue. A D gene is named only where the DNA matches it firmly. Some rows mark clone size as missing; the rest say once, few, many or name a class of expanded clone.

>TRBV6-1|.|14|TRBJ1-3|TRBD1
CASLRTGTGNTIYF
TGTGCCAGTCTCAGGACAGGGACAGGAAACACCATATATTTT
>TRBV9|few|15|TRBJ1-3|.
CASSEVLRPGNTIYF
TGTGCCAGCAGCGAGGTATTACGCCCTGGAAACACCATATATTTT
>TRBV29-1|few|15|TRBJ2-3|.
CSSIPRTEMTDTQYF
TGCAGCTCCATCCCCCGGACAGAAATGACAGATACGCAGTATTTT
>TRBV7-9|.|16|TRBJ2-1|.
CASSPKGQPVYNEQFF
TGTGCCAGCAGCCCTAAAGGACAGCCTGTTTACAATGAGCAGTTCTTC
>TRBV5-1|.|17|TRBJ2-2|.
CASSLPPRGIATGELFF
TGCGCCAGCAGCTTGCCCCCCAGGGGCATAGCCACCGGGGAGCTGTTTTTT
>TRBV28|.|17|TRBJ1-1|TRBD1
CASSGTGTGLGNTEAFF
TGTGCCAGCAGTGGTACCGGGACAGGTTTGGGGAACACTGAAGCTTTCTTT
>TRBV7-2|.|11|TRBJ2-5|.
CASSLWETQYF
TGTGCCAGCTCCCTGTGGGAGACCCAGTACTTC
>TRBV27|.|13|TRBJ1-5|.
CAILYGSNQPQHF
TGTGCCATATTATACGGGAGCAATCAGCCCCAGCATTTT
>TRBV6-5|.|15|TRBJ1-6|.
CASSLGGRSNSPLHF
TGTGCCAGCAGTCTCGGTGGCAGATCAAATTCACCCCTCCACTTT
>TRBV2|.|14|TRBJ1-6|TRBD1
CASSEDRYNSPLHF
TGTGCCAGCAGTGAGGACAGGTATAATTCACCCCTCCACTTT
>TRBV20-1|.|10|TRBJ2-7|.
CSARRYEQYF
TGCAGTGCTAGGAGGTACGAGCAGTACTTC
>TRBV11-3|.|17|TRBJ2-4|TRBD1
CASSSGSGGAAKNIQYF
TGTGCCAGCAGCTCGGGATCAGGGGGCGCCGCCAAAAACATTCAGTACTTC
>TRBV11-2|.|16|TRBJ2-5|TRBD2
CASSYRLAGGQETQYF
TGTGCCAGCAGCTATCGACTAGCGGGGGGCCAAGAGACCCAGTACTTC
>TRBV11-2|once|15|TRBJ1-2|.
CASSRLGQGSYGYTF
TGTGCCAGCAGCCGCCTGGGGCAGGGGAGCTATGGCTACACCTTC
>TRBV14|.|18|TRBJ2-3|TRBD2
CASSPGTTSPRSTDTQYF
TGTGCCAGCAGCCCAGGGACTACCTCCCCAAGAAGCACAGATACGCAGTATTTT
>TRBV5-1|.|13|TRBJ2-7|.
CASSQDGEGEQYF
TGCGCCAGCAGCCAGGACGGTGAAGGCGAGCAGTACTTC
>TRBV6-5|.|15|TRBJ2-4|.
CASSFDGGAKNIQYF
TGTGCCAGCAGCTTTGACGGTGGAGCCAAAAACATTCAGTACTTC